Below, 21 T cell receptor beta chains from the same sample are listed, as sequenced in a study of shared clonotypes between healthy human individuals. Method: immunoSEQ multiplex PCR; TCRdb's copy keeps in-frame clones and lacks some. Of about 2.5 million clones listed, under 95% are singletons. The sample taken for sequencing was naive CD4+ T cells from PBMCs. Subset given: CD45RA+ positively selected. The receptor source for this set is a man younger than 30 in good health. Some clones in this sample may be carry-over from other donors' samples.

V is TRBV12-2 and J is TRBJ2-3; the table assigns TRBD2, which was not confirmed against the DNA. TRBV12-2 is a documented pseudogene. CDR3 length: 16 residues. This chain's CDR3 is CASRQTTSNTPDTQYF. In DNA form, the CDR3 reads TGTGCAAGTCGCCAAACGACTAGTAACACACCAGATACGCAGTATTTT.

The gene calls are TRBV5-6 and TRBJ1-1; D call uncertain. Germline values: CDR1 SGHDT, CDR2 YYEEEE. Trimming cost V 0 bases and J 2 bases, with 11 bases left between them. CDR3 size: 15 residues. CDR3: CASSLARRLNTEAFF. The CDR3 region has the DNA TGTGCCAGCAGCTTGGCCCGCAGGCTTAACACTGAAGCTTTCTTT.

J is TRBJ1-2 and V is TRBV30, with D tentatively TRBD1 (5 bases). The germline gives CDR1 GTSNPN, CDR2 SVGIG (reference sequence). Trimming removed 4 bases from V and 7 bases from J, with 7 bases in between. The CDR3 totals 10 residues. CDR3 sequence: CAWKGRGYTF. Here the CDR3 DNA reads TGTGCCTGGAAGGGACGTGGCTACACCTTC.

This clone was seen once. The V gene is TRBV28, the J gene TRBJ2-1, with TRBD2 matching over 8 bases. CDR1 and CDR2 (germline): MDHEN, SYDVKM. This CDR3 is 16 amino acids long. J lost 7 bases, V lost 8 bases, and 16 bases had no gene match. The CDR3 spells CASAQPSGTRKNEQFF. In DNA form, the CDR3 reads TGTGCCAGCGCCCAGCCTTCCGGGACTAGGAAGAATGAGCAGTTCTTC.

The chain carries TRBV6-5 and TRBJ2-7; 9 positions agree with TRBD1. J was trimmed by 3 bases and V by 1 base; bases with no gene match: 7. The CDR3 sequence is 16 residues long. Germline V CDR1 and CDR2: MNHEY, SVGAGI. CDR3 in amino acids: CASSYYPGQGFYEQYF. CDR3 nucleotides: TGTGCCAGCAGTTACTACCCGGGACAGGGCTTCTACGAGCAGTACTTC.

This chain joins TRBV5-8 and TRBJ1-5; 10 bases fit TRBD1. CDR1 and CDR2 from the germline V gene are SGHTS and YDEGEE. This CDR3 has 15 amino acids. Trimming at V came to 4 bases and at J to 2 bases, leaving 3 bases not matched to a gene. The CDR3 nucleotides are TGTGCCAGCAGCGAGGGGACAGGGGGCAATCAGCCCCAGCATTTT. Translated, it gives CASSEGTGGNQPQHF.

This rearrangement joins TRBV29-1 to TRBJ1-2; D is ambiguous. The CDR3 covers 13 residues. Trimming removed 4 bases from V and 5 bases from J, with 14 bases in between. Germline CDR1 is SQVTM and CDR2 is ANQGSEA. Written as DNA, the CDR3 is TGCAGCGTTGTAGTGGGTTTTGGATATGGCTACACCTTC. It specifies CSVVVGFGYGYTF.

The V gene is TRBV6-1, the J gene TRBJ2-5; possible D gene TRBD2, 5 bases. This CDR3 is built from 15 residues. Germline V CDR1 and CDR2: MNHNS, SASEGT. Trimming cost V 5 bases and J 5 bases, with 18 bases left between them. The CDR3, as DNA: TGTGCCAGCAGTCCGCGGACGGTTCGAGGGGAGACCCAGTACTTC. This translates into CASSPRTVRGETQYF.

This sequence joins TRBV7-2 and TRBJ2-7; TRBD2 agrees at 11 bases. Looked up from germline, CDR1 is SGHTA and CDR2 is FQGNSA. The CDR3 is 14 residues long. J lost 2 bases, V lost 6 bases, and 3 bases had no gene match. In DNA form, the CDR3 reads TGTGCCAGCAGTCGACTAGCGGGAACCTACGAGCAGTACTTC. It encodes CASSRLAGTYEQYF.

In this sample, this clone turned up once. This chain links TRBV7-9 with TRBJ1-1; D perhaps matches TRBD1 (5 bases). V lost 1 base to trimming and J lost 4 bases, with 16 bases between them. Germline V gene lookup returns CDR1 SEHNR and CDR2 FQNEAQ (reference sequence). This CDR3 comprises 16 residues. This CDR3 is CASSLVIGARGTEAFF. CDR3 sequence (DNA): TGTGCCAGCAGCTTAGTAATAGGGGCGCGGGGCACTGAAGCTTTCTTT.

The chain combines TRBV7-9 with TRBJ2-1; D ambiguous. This CDR3 spans 13 amino acids. Trimming removed 0 bases at V and 5 bases at J, with 5 bases between. The germline V gene encodes CDR1 SEHNR and CDR2 FQNEAQ (reference sequence). The CDR3 loop is CASSLAPHNEQFF. The CDR3 region has the DNA TGTGCCAGCAGCTTAGCGCCCCACAATGAGCAGTTCTTC. The full variable domain, with the rest looked up from reference TRBV7-9 and TRBJ2-1, is DTGVSQNPRHKITKRGQNVTFRCDPISEHNRLYWYRQTLGQGPEFLTYFQNEAQLEKSRLLSDRFSAERPKGSFSTLEIQRTEQGDSAMYLCASSLAPHNEQFFGPGTRLTVL.

The chain employs TRBV19 and TRBJ2-7; unclear D gene. The CDR3 loop spans 15 amino acids. Between the trimmed V and J ends, which lost 10 bases and 3 bases, there was a span of 22 bases. The germline V gene encodes CDR1 LNHDA and CDR2 SQIVND (reference sequence). The CDR3 sequence: CATTRGANTDYEQYF. The CDR3 DNA sequence: TGTGCCACCACCCGAGGAGCGAATACTGACTACGAGCAGTACTTC.

The chain employs TRBV15 and TRBJ2-7; D not resolved. Germline V CDR1 and CDR2: LNHNV, YYDKDF (reference sequence). The CDR3 spans 16 residues. V lost 0 bases and J 0 bases, leaving 12 bases between the germline ends. The CDR3 DNA reads as TGTGCCACCAGCAGAGACACATACCTGAGCTCCTACGAGCAGTACTTC. It yields the protein CATSRDTYLSSYEQYF. The full variable domain, rest sourced from reference TRBV15 and TRBJ2-7, is DAMVIQNPRYQVTQFGKPVTLSCSQTLNHNVMYWYQQKSSQAPKLLFHYYDKDFNNEADTPDNFQSRRPNTSFCFLDIRSPGLGDTAMYLCATSRDTYLSSYEQYFGPGTRLTVT.

The chain has TRBV5-1 and TRBJ2-7; D is perhaps TRBD1 or TRBD2 (5 bases each). Germline V gene lookup returns CDR1 SGHRS and CDR2 YFSETQ. The germline V and J ends were trimmed by 2 bases and 2 bases, with 11 bases remaining between them. The length of the CDR3 is 14 residues. The CDR3 loop reads CASSFSGTTYEQYF. The CDR3 bases are TGCGCCAGCAGCTTCTCGGGGACCACCTACGAGCAGTACTTC.

J is TRBJ1-1 and V is TRBV28; D is ambiguous. Per the germline V gene, CDR1 is MDHEN and CDR2 is SYDVKM. The CDR3 is 12 amino acids. V lost 7 bases, J lost 8 bases, and 14 bases lay in between. The CDR3 reads CASTTFGGEAFF. The CDR3 DNA is TGTGCCAGCACCACCTTCGGAGGCGAAGCTTTCTTT. The variable domain in full, completed from reference TRBV28 and TRBJ1-1, reads DVKVTQSSRYLVKRTGEKVFLECVQDMDHENMFWYRQDPGLGLRLIYFSYDVKMKEKGDIPEGYSVSREKKERFSLILESASTNQTSMYLCASTTFGGEAFFGQGTRLTVV.

Note on this clone: In the same sample, other DNA sequences code for this CDR3. This chain connects TRBV18 to TRBJ1-5; perhaps TRBD1 as D (5 bases). V lost 3 bases and J lost 2, with 8 bases in between. Germline CDR1 reads KGHSH; CDR2 reads LQKENI. The CDR3 has 14 amino acids. CDR3 in amino acids: CASSPGGGNQPQHF. The CDR3 coding sequence is TGTGCCAGCTCACCTGGGGGAGGCAATCAGCCCCAGCATTTT.

This rearrangement joins TRBV7-9 to TRBJ2-1, with D perhaps matching TRBD1 or TRBD2 (5 bases each). Per the germline V gene, CDR1 is SEHNR and CDR2 is FQNEAQ (reference sequence). V lost 5 bases and J 6 bases, leaving 17 bases between the germline ends. This CDR3 is 15 amino acids long. This chain's CDR3 is CASSPWGLGANEQFF. DNA for the CDR3: TGTGCCAGCAGCCCATGGGGGTTAGGGGCCAATGAGCAGTTCTTC.

The chain uses TRBV25-1 and TRBJ1-4; TRBD1 might be the D (5 bases). V was shortened by 7 bases and J by 2 bases, with 17 bases between the two germline ends. The CDR3 has 16 residues. Per germline, CDR1 MGHDK and CDR2 SYGVNS. CDR3 in DNA: TGTGCCAGCACCCGATCCCAGGGAGGGACTAATGAAAAACTGTTTTTT. It is translated as CASTRSQGGTNEKLFF.

This clone appeared once. The chain joins TRBV28 to TRBJ1-1; possibly TRBD1 for D (6 bases). This CDR3 region has 16 residues. V dropped 3 bases and J dropped 0 bases, with 14 bases sitting between them. Germline values: CDR1 MDHEN, CDR2 SYDVKM. The CDR3 nucleotides read TGTGCCAGCAGTTTCCAGGGGAATGGGATGAACACTGAAGCTTTCTTT. It is translated as CASSFQGNGMNTEAFF. The full variable domain, in which reference TRBV28 and TRBJ1-1 provide the parts outside the CDR3, is DVKVTQSSRYLVKRTGEKVFLECVQDMDHENMFWYRQDPGLGLRLIYFSYDVKMKEKGDIPEGYSVSREKKERFSLILESASTNQTSMYLCASSFQGNGMNTEAFFGQGTRLTVV.

CDR3 DNA: TGTGCCAGCAGTTCGATCGTCAGGACTACTGAAGCTTTCTTT. Its translation: CASSSIVRTTEAFF. V and J are TRBV27 and TRBJ1-1; D not certain. The CDR3 is made up of 14 amino acids. The V end was cut by 4 bases, the J end by 5 bases, with 14 bases between. The V gene's germline CDR1 is MNHEY and CDR2 SMNVEV (reference sequence).

V usage is TRBV7-9 and J usage is TRBJ2-1; TRBD2 matches 7 bases. Germline CDR1 and CDR2: SEHNR and FQNEAQ (reference sequence). After removal of 6 bases from V and 7 bases from J, the junction contained 12 bases not matched to a gene. The CDR3 length is 15 residues. The CDR3 bases are TGTGCCAGCAGTATCCCGGCGGGAGTTTCGAATGAGCAGTTCTTC. Protein: CASSIPAGVSNEQFF.